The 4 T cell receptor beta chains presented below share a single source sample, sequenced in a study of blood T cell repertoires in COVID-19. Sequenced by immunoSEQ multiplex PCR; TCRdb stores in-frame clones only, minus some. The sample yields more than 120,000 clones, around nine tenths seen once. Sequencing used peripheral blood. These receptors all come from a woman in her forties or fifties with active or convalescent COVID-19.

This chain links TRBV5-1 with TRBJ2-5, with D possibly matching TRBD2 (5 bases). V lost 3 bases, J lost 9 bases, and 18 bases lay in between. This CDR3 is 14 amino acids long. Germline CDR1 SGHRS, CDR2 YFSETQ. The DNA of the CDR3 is TGCGCCAGCAGCTCGGACTTTGTTTTTGAGGCCCAGTACTTC. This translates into CASSSDFVFEAQYF.

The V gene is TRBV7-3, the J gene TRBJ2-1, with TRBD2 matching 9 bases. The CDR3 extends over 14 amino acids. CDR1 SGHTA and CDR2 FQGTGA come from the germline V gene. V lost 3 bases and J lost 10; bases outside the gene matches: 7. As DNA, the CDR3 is TGTGCCAGCAGCTTCCTGGGACTAGCCTCGGAGCAGTTCTTC. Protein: CASSFLGLASEQFF.

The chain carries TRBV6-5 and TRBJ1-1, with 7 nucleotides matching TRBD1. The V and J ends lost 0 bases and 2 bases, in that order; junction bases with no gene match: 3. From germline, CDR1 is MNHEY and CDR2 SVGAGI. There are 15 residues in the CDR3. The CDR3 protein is CASSYSQGVNTEAFF. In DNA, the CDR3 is TGTGCCAGCAGTTACTCGCAGGGGGTAAACACTGAAGCTTTCTTT.

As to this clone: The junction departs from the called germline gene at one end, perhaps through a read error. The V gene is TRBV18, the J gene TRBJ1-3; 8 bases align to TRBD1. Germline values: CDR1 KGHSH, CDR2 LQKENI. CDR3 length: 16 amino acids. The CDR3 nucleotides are TGTGCCAGTTCACTACAACAGGGGGACTCTGGAAACACCATATATTTT. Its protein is CASSLQQGDSGNTIYF.